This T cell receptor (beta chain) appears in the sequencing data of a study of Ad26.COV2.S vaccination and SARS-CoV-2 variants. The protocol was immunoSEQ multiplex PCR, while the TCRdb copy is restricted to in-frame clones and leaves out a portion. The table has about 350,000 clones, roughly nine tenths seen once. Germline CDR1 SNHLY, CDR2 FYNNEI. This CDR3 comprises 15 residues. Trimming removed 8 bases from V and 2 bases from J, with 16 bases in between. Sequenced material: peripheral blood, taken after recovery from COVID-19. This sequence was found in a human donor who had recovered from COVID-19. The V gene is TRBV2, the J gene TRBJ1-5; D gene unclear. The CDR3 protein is CASDPLGGGNQPQHF. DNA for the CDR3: TGTGCCAGCGACCCTTTAGGCGGGGGCAATCAGCCCCAGCATTTT.